This T cell receptor beta chain appears in the sequencing data of a study of blood T cell repertoires in COVID-19. Enrollees, about 18 to 89 years old, lived in 24 US areas. As handled by the study authors: Using reference gene primer amplification, nucleated cell counts were estimated. Profiled with immunoSEQ multiplex PCR; TCRdb holds only in-frame clones, not every one. The DNA gave D and trimming, while V, J and clone size come from that table. The sample has 200,000 to 250,000 clones, about 80% seen once. In germline, CDR1 is MDHEN, CDR2 SYDVKM. The CDR3 loop spans 14 amino acids. V was shortened by 5 bases and J by 7 bases, with 17 bases between the two germline ends.

This chain uses TRBV28 with TRBJ1-1, with D possibly matching TRBD1 (6 bases). The sample taken for sequencing was PBMCs or T cells enriched from blood (not recorded which). The receptor was derived from a man aged 40-50 years who had recovered from COVID-19. In DNA form, the CDR3 reads TGTGCCAGCAGTCCGACAGGAACCACCTATGAAGCTTTCTTT. Its translation is CASSPTGTTYEAFF.